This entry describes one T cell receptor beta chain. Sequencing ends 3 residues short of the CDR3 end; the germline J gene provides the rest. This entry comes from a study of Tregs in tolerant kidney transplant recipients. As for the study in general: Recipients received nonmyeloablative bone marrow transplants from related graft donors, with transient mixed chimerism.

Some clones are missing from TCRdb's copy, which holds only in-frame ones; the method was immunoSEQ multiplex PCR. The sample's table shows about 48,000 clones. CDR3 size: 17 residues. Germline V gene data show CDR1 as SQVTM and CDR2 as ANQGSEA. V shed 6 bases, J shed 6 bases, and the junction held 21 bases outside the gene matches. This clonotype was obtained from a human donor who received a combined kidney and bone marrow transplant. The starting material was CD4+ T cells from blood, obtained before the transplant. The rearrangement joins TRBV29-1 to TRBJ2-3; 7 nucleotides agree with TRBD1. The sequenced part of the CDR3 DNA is TGCAGCGTAGGGACAGCCGCGTCGGCCGGCTATGGGGATACG. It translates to CSVGTAASAGYGDT. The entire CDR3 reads CSVGTAASAGYGDTQYF.